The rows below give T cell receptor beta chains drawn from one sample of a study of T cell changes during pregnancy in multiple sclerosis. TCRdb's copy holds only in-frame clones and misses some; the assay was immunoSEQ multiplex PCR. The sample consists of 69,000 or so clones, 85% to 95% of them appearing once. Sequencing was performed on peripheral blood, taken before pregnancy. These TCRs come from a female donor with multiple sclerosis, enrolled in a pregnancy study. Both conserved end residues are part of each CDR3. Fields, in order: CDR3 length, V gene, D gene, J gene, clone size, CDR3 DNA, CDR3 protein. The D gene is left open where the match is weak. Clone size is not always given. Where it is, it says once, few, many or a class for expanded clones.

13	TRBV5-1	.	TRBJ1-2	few	TGCGCCAGCGCGTTTGAGGGTATGAGTGGCTACACCTTC	CASAFEGMSGYTF
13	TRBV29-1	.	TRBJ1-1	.	TGCAGCGTTGATAAAGCGGTGGGGACTGAAGCTTTCTTT	CSVDKAVGTEAFF
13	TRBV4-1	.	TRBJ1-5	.	TGCGCCAGCAGCCCGACAGAAAATCAGCCCCAGCATTTT	CASSPTENQPQHF
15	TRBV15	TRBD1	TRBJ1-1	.	TGTGCCACCAGCAGAGATCCAGGGGGCAGGACTGAAGCTTTCTTT	CATSRDPGGRTEAFF
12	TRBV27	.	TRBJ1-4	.	TGTGCCAGCAAGGGGGAGTCAGAAAAACTGTTTTTT	CASKGESEKLFF
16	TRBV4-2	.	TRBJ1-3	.	TGTGCCAGCAGCCTATCCTTTCCGGACACAGGAAACACCATATATTTT	CASSLSFPDTGNTIYF
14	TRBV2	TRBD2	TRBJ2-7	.	TGTGCCAGCTGGAGCGGGAGGGCCGTCTACGAGCAGTACTTC	CASWSGRAVYEQYF
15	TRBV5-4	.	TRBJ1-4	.	TGTGCCAGCAGCTTGAGCAGGGGACCCAATGAAAAACTGTTTTTT	CASSLSRGPNEKLFF
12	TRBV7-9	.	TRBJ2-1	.	TGTGCCAGCAGTGGCGGGAACAATGAGCAGTTCTTC	CASSGGNNEQFF
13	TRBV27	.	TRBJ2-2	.	TGTGCCAGCAGTTTAAGGAGGTCCGGGGAGCTGTTTTTT	CASSLRRSGELFF
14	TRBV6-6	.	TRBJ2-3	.	TGTGCCAGCAGTCGATCTAACTCCCCCGATACGCAGTATTTT	CASSRSNSPDTQYF
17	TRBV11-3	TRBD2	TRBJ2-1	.	TGTGCCAGCAGGCCACGACTAGCGGGAGCTAGCGTAAATGAGCAGTTCTTC	CASRPRLAGASVNEQFF
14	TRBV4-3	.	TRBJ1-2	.	TGCGCCAGCAGCCAAGACAGGGTCGGCTATGGCTACACCTTC	CASSQDRVGYGYTF
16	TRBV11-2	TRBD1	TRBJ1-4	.	TGTGCCAGCAGCTTGAGACAGGGAACGACTAATGAAAAACTGTTTTTT	CASSLRQGTTNEKLFF
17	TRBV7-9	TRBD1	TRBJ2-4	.	TGTGCCAGCAGCTCGCCGAAGGGACAGGTAACTGGAAACATTCAGTACTTC	CASSSPKGQVTGNIQYF
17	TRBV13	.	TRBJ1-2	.	TGTGCCAGCAGCTTTGCGGCAGACCCAGAAATTAACTATGGCTACACCTTC	CASSFAADPEINYGYTF
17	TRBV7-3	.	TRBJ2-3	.	TGTGCCAGCAGCTCCAAGACTACCCTCAAGGGCACAGATACGCAGTATTTT	CASSSKTTLKGTDTQYF
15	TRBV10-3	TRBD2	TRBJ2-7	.	TGTGCCATCAGTGAGCCGGCGGGAGTAAGCTACGAGCAGTACTTC	CAISEPAGVSYEQYF
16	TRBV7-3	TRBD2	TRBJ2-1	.	TGTGCCAGCAGCGCCCTACTAGCGGGAGGGAGGAGTGAGCAGTTCTTC	CASSALLAGGRSEQFF
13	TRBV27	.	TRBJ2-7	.	TGTGCCAGCAGCGGGAGCCCCGCGACCGAGCAGTACTTC	CASSGSPATEQYF
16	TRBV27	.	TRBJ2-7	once	TGTGCCAGCAGTTTATCGGACCCAGGGGTATCCTACGAGCAGTACTTC	CASSLSDPGVSYEQYF
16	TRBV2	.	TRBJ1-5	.	TGTGCCAGCAGAAAGGAGGCCTCCGACCTCTTGGAGCCCCAGCATTTT	CASRKEASDLLEPQHF
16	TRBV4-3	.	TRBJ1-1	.	TGCGCCAGCAGCCAAGATGATGGGGCACTGCTCACTGAAGCTTTCTTT	CASSQDDGALLTEAFF
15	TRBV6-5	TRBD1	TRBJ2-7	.	TGTGCCAGCAGTTTCAACGCCGGGACAGGGCCCCTACGGTACTTC	CASSFNAGTGPLRYF
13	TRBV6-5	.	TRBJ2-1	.	TGTGCCAGCAGTTACTCTAGCGCCAATGAGCAGTTCTTC	CASSYSSANEQFF
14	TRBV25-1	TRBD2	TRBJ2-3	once	TGTGCCACTTTGGGACTAGCGACTGCAGATACGCAGTATTTT	CATLGLATADTQYF
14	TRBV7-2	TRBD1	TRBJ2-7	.	TGTGCCAGCAGCTGGGGACAGGGACTCTACGAGCAGTACTTC	CASSWGQGLYEQYF
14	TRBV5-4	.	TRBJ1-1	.	TGTGCCAGCAGCTTTCGAGGCCTGAACACTGAAGCTTTCTTT	CASSFRGLNTEAFF
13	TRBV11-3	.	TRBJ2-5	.	TGTGCCAGCGGACGGACAGATCAAGAGACCCAGTACTTC	CASGRTDQETQYF
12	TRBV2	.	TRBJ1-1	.	TGTGCCAGCAGTGTTATGAACACTGAAGCTTTCTTT	CASSVMNTEAFF
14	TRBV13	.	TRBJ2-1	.	TGTGCCAGCCGGCCCCAGGGGGGTGTCAGTGAGCAGTTCTTC	CASRPQGGVSEQFF
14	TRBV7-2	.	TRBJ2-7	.	TGTGCCAGCAAAACGCAGGACATCGTATCCGAGCAGTACTTC	CASKTQDIVSEQYF
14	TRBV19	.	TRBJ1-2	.	TGTGCCAGTAGTAATGGGGGCGAAAACTATGGCTACACCTTC	CASSNGGENYGYTF
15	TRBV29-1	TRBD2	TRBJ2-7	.	TGCAGCGTCCACCAAGCCGGGACTAATCCCTACGAGCAGTACTTC	CSVHQAGTNPYEQYF
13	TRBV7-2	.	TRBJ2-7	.	TGTGCCAGCAGCTTACAAACGTCCTACGAGCAGTACTTC	CASSLQTSYEQYF
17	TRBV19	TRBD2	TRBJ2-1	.	TGTGCCAGTAGTGCGGGACTAGCGGGAGTTCTTTTTGGTGAGCAGTTCTTC	CASSAGLAGVLFGEQFF
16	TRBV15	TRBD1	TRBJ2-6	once	TGTGCCACCAGCAAATCGGACAGGGCCGGGGCCAACGTCCTGACTTTC	CATSKSDRAGANVLTF
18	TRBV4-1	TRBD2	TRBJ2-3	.	TGCGCCAGCAGCCAGGGACTAGCGGGAGCTTCGTTCACAGATACGCAGTATTTT	CASSQGLAGASFTDTQYF
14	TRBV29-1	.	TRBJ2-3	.	TGCAGCGTTGAGGGTAGCGCTAGCACAGATACGCAGTATTTT	CSVEGSASTDTQYF
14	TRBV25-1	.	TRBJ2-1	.	TGTGCCAGCAGTGAATTATCCGCGGCAGGGGAGCAGTTCTTC	CASSELSAAGEQFF
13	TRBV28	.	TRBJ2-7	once	TGTGCCAGCAGGGAGACAGGCTCCTACGAGCAGTACTTC	CASRETGSYEQYF
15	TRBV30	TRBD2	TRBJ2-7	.	TGTGCCTGGAGGTTCCTTGCTAGCGGACTCGGGGAGCAGTACTTC	CAWRFLASGLGEQYF
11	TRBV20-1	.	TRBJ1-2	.	TGCAGTGCTAGAACAGGGCAGGGCTACACCTTC	CSARTGQGYTF
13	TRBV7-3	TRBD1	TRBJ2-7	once	TGTGCCAGCAGCTCGGACAGGGCCCACGAGCAGTACTTC	CASSSDRAHEQYF
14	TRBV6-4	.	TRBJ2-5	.	TGTGCCAGCAGTGCCATGCCGGGCATGGGAGAGCAGTACTTC	CASSAMPGMGEQYF
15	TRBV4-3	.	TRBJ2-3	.	TGCGCCAGCAGCCAAGATGGGCAGGGAAAAGATACGCAGTATTTT	CASSQDGQGKDTQYF
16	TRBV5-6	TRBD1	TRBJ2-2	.	TGTGCCAGCAGCTTGGCAGGGACAGTCGGCGCCGGGGAGCTGTTTTTT	CASSLAGTVGAGELFF
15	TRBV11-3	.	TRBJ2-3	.	TGTGCCAGCAGCTTAGGAGGTTTAGACACAGATACGCAGTATTTT	CASSLGGLDTDTQYF
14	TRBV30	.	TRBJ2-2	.	TGTGCCTGGAGTGTACTTGGGAGGACCGGGGAGCTGTTTTTT	CAWSVLGRTGELFF
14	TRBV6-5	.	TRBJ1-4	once	TGTGCCAGCAGTTACTCGAAACAGGGCGGAAAACTGTTTTTT	CASSYSKQGGKLFF
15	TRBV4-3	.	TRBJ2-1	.	TGCGCCAGCAGCCAAGATGCGACATTGGTAGGTGAGCAGTTCTTC	CASSQDATLVGEQFF
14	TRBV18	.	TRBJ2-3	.	TGTGCCAGCTCACCGCTCGGGAGCACAGATACGCAGTATTTT	CASSPLGSTDTQYF
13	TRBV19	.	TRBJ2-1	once	TGTGCCAGTAGTATAGGGACTACGAATGAGCAGTTCTTC	CASSIGTTNEQFF